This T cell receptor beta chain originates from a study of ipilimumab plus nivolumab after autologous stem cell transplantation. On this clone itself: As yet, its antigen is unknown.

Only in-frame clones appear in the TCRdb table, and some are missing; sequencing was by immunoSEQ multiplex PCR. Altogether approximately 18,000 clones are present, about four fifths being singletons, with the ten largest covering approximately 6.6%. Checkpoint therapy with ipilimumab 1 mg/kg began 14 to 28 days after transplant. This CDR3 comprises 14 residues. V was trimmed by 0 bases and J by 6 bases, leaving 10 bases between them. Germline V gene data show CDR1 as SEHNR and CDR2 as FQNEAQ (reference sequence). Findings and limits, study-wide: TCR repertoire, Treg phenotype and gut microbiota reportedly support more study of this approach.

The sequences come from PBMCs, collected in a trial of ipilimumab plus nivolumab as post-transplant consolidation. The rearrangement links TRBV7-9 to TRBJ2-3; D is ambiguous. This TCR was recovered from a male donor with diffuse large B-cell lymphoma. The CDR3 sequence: CASSLAGSSDTQYF. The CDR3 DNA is TGTGCCAGCAGCTTAGCGGGCAGTTCGGATACGCAGTATTTT.